These 18 T cell receptor beta chains originate from one sample sequenced in a study of blood T cell repertoires in COVID-19. Method: immunoSEQ multiplex PCR; TCRdb's copy keeps in-frame clones and lacks some. Counted here are around 260,000 clones, more than 85% occurring once; the ten biggest clones make up about 2.5%. Specimen: peripheral blood. The receptors here all came from a person aged 18 to 30 with COVID-19, enrolled during active disease.

The genes are TRBV28 and TRBJ2-1; D gene ambiguous. V gave up 2 bases and J gave up 3 bases, with 14 bases separating them. The CDR3 has 16 amino acids. Germline loops: CDR1 MDHEN, CDR2 SYDVKM. The CDR3 region has the DNA TGTGCCAGCAGTTTAAACTCCGAGAACCACTACAATGAGCAGTTCTTC. It is translated as CASSLNSENHYNEQFF.

The table lists this clone with a few counts. This sequence joins TRBV7-6 and TRBJ2-7, with a possible D match to TRBD2 (5 bases). This CDR3 has 16 residues. CDR1 is SGHVS, CDR2 FNYEAQ, per germline. V was cut by 0 bases and J by 2 bases, with 14 bases left in between. DNA for the CDR3: TGTGCCAGCAGCTTAGCACCCGCTAGCTCTGCCTACGAGCAGTACTTC. Protein: CASSLAPASSAYEQYF.

This chain connects TRBV5-1 to TRBJ1-4; tentatively, D is TRBD1 (5 bases). The ends were cut back, 5 bases at V and 8 bases at J, with 19 bases in the middle. CDR1 is SGHRS and CDR2 is YFSETQ in the germline V gene. The CDR3 consists of 15 residues. CDR3 loop: CASSLAGGGLEKLFF. The CDR3 region has the DNA TGCGCCAGCAGTCTAGCTGGGGGGGGACTGGAAAAACTGTTTTTT.

The V and J genes are TRBV9 and TRBJ2-2; 7 bases match TRBD2. The CDR3 contains 15 residues. Germline V gene lookup returns CDR1 SGDLS and CDR2 YYNGEE. Germline trimming cut 0 bases from V and 7 bases from J; bases unmatched to any gene: 6. This chain's CDR3 is CASSVGDYQGGELFF. The CDR3 region has the DNA TGTGCCAGCAGCGTAGGGGACTACCAAGGCGGGGAGCTGTTTTTT.

This chain joins TRBV9 and TRBJ1-5; 7 bases match TRBD1. J was trimmed by 4 bases and V by 3 bases; bases with no gene match: 4. Germline assignment: CDR1 SGDLS and CDR2 YYNGEE. The CDR3 length is 14 residues. The CDR3 sequence is CASSAGQVNQPQHF. The CDR3 DNA is TGTGCCAGCAGCGCCGGACAGGTTAATCAGCCCCAGCATTTT.

This chain uses TRBV18 with TRBJ2-7; D perhaps matches TRBD1 (5 bases). The germline CDR1 and CDR2 sequences are KGHSH and LQKENI. This CDR3 has 13 residues. V shed 6 bases and J shed 3 bases, with 12 bases lying between them. The CDR3 reads CASSPRGNYEQYF. In nucleotides, the CDR3 is TGTGCCAGCTCGCCAAGGGGAAACTACGAGCAGTACTTC.

This clone came up once. The chain links TRBV10-3 to TRBJ1-1, with 8 bases aligning to TRBD1. V gave up 3 bases and J gave up 5 bases; unmatched junction bases: 14. Germline CDR1 ENHRY, CDR2 SYGVKD. The CDR3 totals 17 residues. CDR3 nucleotide sequence: TGTGCCATCAGTGACTCAGGGGGCGCGATGGGAGGGACTGAAGCTTTCTTT. Encoded protein: CAISDSGGAMGGTEAFF.

The chain uses TRBV5-1 and TRBJ2-7, with 10 bases matching TRBD2. Looked up from germline, CDR1 is SGHRS and CDR2 is YFSETQ. CDR3 length equals 15 residues. With 3 bases clipped from V and 1 base from J, the junction kept 4 bases outside the gene matches. CDR3 sequence: CASSSGTSVSYEQYF. The CDR3 nucleotides are TGCGCCAGCAGCTCAGGGACTAGCGTTTCCTACGAGCAGTACTTC. Using reference TRBV5-1 and TRBJ2-7 for the parts outside the CDR3, the full variable domain is KAGVTQTPRYLIKTRGQQVTLSCSPISGHRSVSWYQQTPGQGLQFLFEYFSETQRNKGNFPGRFSGRQFSNSRSEMNVSTLELGDSALYLCASSSGTSVSYEQYFGPGTRLTVT.

The chain recombines TRBV2 with TRBJ2-1, with D possibly matching TRBD2 (6 bases). Per the germline V gene, CDR1 is SNHLY and CDR2 is FYNNEI. This CDR3 is 13 amino acids long. Between the trimmed V and J ends, which lost 4 bases and 6 bases, there was a span of 10 bases. This CDR3 is CASSALGGNEQFF. The CDR3 nucleotides are TGTGCCAGCAGTGCTCTCGGGGGCAATGAGCAGTTCTTC.

This chain joins TRBV4-1 and TRBJ1-5; 8 nucleotides line up with TRBD1. CDR1 is MGHRA and CDR2 is YSYEKL in the germline V gene. The CDR3 has 15 amino acids. The V and J ends lost 2 bases and 5 bases, in that order; junction bases with no gene match: 5. The CDR3 nucleotides read TGCGCCAGCAGCCAATGGACAGGGATGGATCAGCCCCAGCATTTT. Translating it yields CASSQWTGMDQPQHF.

The CDR3: CASSLSRWGRANTEAFF. CDR3 DNA: TGTGCCAGCAGCCTTAGCCGATGGGGGCGGGCGAACACTGAAGCTTTCTTT. The genes are TRBV7-9 and TRBJ1-1; maybe TRBD1 (6 bases). Trimming cost V 5 bases and J 1 base, with 20 bases left between them. Germline values: CDR1 SEHNR, CDR2 FQNEAQ (reference sequence). The CDR3 runs 17 residues. The whole variable domain, filled in from reference TRBV7-9 and TRBJ1-1, reads DTGVSQNPRHKITKRGQNVTFRCDPISEHNRLYWYRQTLGQGPEFLTYFQNEAQLEKSRLLSDRFSAERPKGSFSTLEIQRTEQGDSAMYLCASSLSRWGRANTEAFFGQGTRLTVV.

The V gene is TRBV11-3, the J gene TRBJ1-4; D possibly corresponds to TRBD1 (6 bases). Germline CDR1 SGHNT, CDR2 YENEEA. V lost 2 bases to trimming and J lost 1 base, with 11 bases between them. The CDR3 length is 16 residues. The CDR3 loop reads CASSLTTGITNEKLFF. In nucleotides, the CDR3 is TGTGCCAGCAGCTTAACCACAGGGATAACTAATGAAAAACTGTTTTTT.

This chain connects TRBV2 to TRBJ1-5; weak D call: TRBD1 (5 bases). V lost 7 bases and J 7 bases, leaving 17 bases between the germline ends. Germline CDR1 SNHLY, CDR2 FYNNEI. This CDR3 spans 14 amino acids. This CDR3 reads CASTRGGLGQPQHF. The CDR3, as DNA: TGTGCCAGCACCCGGGGGGGGTTAGGGCAGCCCCAGCATTTT.

A single count supports this clone. The V gene is TRBV12-3 or TRBV12-4, the J gene TRBJ2-3; D perhaps matches TRBD2 (6 bases). V lost 7 bases to trimming and J lost 4 bases, with 12 bases between them. The length of the CDR3 is 13 residues. CDR3 residues: CASTGSGADTQYF. CDR3 DNA: TGTGCCAGCACCGGGAGTGGGGCAGATACGCAGTATTTT.

The chain recombines TRBV5-1 with TRBJ2-7, with a possible D match to TRBD2 (7 bases). Trimming stripped 7 bases from V and 6 bases from J, with 20 bases between. Germline V gene data show CDR1 as SGHRS and CDR2 as YFSETQ. The CDR3 is 14 residues long. CDR3 residues: CASGGGAGAGEQYF. The CDR3, as DNA: TGCGCCAGCGGGGGGGGAGCAGGGGCCGGCGAGCAGTACTTC.

The chain employs TRBV5-6 and TRBJ1-1; perhaps TRBD1 as D (5 bases). CDR3 length: 15 amino acids. The germline V gene encodes CDR1 SGHDT and CDR2 YYEEEE. V lost 3 bases, J lost 2 bases, and 14 bases lay in between. CDR3 nucleotides: TGTGCCAGCAGCTCTTCTGAGACAGCAAACACTGAAGCTTTCTTT. Translation: CASSSSETANTEAFF.

The gene calls are TRBV7-9 and TRBJ1-4; D is possibly TRBD1 (6 bases). V shed 3 bases and J shed 7 bases, with 12 bases lying between them. The CDR3 is 14 residues long. The V gene's germline CDR1 is SEHNR and CDR2 FQNEAQ (reference sequence). The CDR3 is CASSFEGGVEKLFF. CDR3 coding DNA: TGTGCCAGCAGCTTCGAAGGGGGGGTTGAAAAACTGTTTTTT. The full variable domain, completed using reference TRBV7-9 and TRBJ1-4, is DTGVSQNPRHKITKRGQNVTFRCDPISEHNRLYWYRQTLGQGPEFLTYFQNEAQLEKSRLLSDRFSAERPKGSFSTLEIQRTEQGDSAMYLCASSFEGGVEKLFFGSGTQLSVL.

The chain has TRBV28 and TRBJ2-5; 9 positions match TRBD2. The CDR3 has 13 amino acids. From germline, CDR1 is MDHEN and CDR2 SYDVKM. Trimming removed 6 bases from V and 4 bases from J; junction bases left unmatched: 3. CDR3 amino acids: CASSQAGGETQYF. The CDR3 DNA is TGTGCCAGCAGCCAAGCGGGGGGAGAGACCCAGTACTTC.